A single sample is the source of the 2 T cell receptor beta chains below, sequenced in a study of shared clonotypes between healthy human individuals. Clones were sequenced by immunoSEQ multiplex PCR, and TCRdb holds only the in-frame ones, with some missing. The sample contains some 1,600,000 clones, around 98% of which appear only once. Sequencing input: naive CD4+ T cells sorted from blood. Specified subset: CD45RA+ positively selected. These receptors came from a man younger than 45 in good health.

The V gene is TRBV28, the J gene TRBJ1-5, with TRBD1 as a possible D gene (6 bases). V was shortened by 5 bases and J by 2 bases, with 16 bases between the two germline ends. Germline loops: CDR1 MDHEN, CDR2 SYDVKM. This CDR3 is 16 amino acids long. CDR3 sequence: CASSEHAGGGNQPQHF. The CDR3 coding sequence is TGTGCCAGCAGTGAACACGCGGGGGGCGGCAATCAGCCCCAGCATTTT.

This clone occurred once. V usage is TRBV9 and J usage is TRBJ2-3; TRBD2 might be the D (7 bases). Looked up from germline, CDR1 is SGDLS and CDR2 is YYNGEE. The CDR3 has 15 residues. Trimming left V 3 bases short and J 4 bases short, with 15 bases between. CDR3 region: CASSEGEGSPDTQYF. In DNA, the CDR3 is TGTGCCAGCAGCGAGGGGGAGGGTTCTCCAGATACGCAGTATTTT.